This TCR beta chain comes out of a study of cytomegalovirus exposure and HLA in healthy donors. Study-level findings and limits: Some TCR beta chains (164 of them) were listed as cytomegalovirus-associated. Most TCR sequences showed up rarely, but some public TCRs showed up in many donors.

Donors came from a validation cohort of 90 to 150 subjects, distinct from the first 666-subject cohort. TCRdb's table, derived via immunoSEQ multiplex PCR, lists solely in-frame clones and lacks some. The sample shows a few hundred thousand clones, roughly 88% of them seen only once. Concerning this clone itself: Its specificity is not known.

The sequenced sample consisted of PBMCs. This sequence originates from a woman between 18 and 30 years old in good health and CMV-seronegative.

The CDR3 DNA sequence: TGTGCCAGCAGTTACGCAGGGTTGGGGACCCAGTACTTC. Translation gives CASSYAGLGTQYF. The chain is built from TRBV6-5 and TRBJ2-5; the D gene is possibly TRBD1 (5 bases). Between the trimmed V and J ends, which lost 2 bases and 7 bases, there was a span of 11 bases. In germline, CDR1 is MNHEY, CDR2 SVGAGI. The CDR3 is 13 residues long.